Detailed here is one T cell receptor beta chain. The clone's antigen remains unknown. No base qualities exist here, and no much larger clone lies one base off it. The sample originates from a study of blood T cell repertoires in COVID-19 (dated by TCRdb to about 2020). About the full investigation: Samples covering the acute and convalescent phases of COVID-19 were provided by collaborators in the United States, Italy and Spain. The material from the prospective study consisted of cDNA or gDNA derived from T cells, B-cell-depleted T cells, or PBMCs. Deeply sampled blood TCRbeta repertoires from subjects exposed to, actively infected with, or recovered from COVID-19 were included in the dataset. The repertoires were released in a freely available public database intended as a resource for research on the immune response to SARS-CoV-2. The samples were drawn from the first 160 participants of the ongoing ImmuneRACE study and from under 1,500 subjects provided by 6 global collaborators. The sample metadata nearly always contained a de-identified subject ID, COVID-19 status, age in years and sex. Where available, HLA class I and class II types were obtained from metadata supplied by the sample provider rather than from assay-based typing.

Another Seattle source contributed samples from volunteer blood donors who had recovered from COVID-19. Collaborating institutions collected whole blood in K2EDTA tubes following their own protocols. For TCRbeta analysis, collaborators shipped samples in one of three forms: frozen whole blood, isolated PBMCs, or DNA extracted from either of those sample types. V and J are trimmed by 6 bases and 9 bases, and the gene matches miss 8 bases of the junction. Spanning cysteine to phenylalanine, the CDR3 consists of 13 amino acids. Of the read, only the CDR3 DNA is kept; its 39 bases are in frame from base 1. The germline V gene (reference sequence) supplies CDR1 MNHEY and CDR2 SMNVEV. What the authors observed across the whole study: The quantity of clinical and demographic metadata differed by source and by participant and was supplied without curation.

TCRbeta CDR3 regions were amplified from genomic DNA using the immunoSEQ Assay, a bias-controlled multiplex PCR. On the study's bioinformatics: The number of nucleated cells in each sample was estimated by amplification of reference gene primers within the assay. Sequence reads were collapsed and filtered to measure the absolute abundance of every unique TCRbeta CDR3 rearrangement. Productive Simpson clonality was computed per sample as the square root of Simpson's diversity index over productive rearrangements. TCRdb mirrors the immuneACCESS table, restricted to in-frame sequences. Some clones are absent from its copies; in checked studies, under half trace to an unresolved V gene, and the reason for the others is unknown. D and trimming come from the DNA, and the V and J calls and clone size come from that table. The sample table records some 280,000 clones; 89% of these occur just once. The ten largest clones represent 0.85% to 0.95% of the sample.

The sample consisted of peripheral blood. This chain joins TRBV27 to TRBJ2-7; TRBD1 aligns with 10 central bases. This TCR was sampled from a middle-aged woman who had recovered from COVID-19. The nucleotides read TGTGCCAGCAGGCGGCCCCGGGACAGGGGGCAGTACTTC. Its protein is CASRRPRDRGQYF.